This is a list of T cell receptor beta chains from one sample in a study of cytomegalovirus exposure and HLA in healthy donors. Assay: immunoSEQ multiplex PCR; the TCRdb copy retains only in-frame clones and omits some. The table lists about 140,000 clones, 85% to 95% of them singletons. The sequenced material came from PBMCs. The receptors were sampled from a man younger than 30 in good health and CMV-seropositive. The conserved cysteine and the conserved F or W are not part of the CDR3 here. The order of the fields is J gene, V gene, CDR3 protein.

J: TRBJ2-7
V: TRBV19
CDR3: ASSSGPGLAGGTYEQY

J: TRBJ2-7
V: TRBV28
CDR3: ASIRDFSYEQY

J: TRBJ1-3
V: TRBV5-4
CDR3: ASSLGEGLSGNTIY

J: TRBJ2-7
V: TRBV5-1
CDR3: ASSLGSRAGGSYEQY

J: TRBJ2-7
V: TRBV6-1
CDR3: ASSVSPGLIYEQY

J: TRBJ1-3
V: TRBV2
CDR3: ASRDKSSGNTIY

J: TRBJ1-5
V: TRBV19
CDR3: ASSFARWDRKFNQPQH

J: TRBJ2-7
V: TRBV14
CDR3: ASSNRYGDSYEQY

J: TRBJ1-4
V: TRBV29-1
CDR3: SVSQPGQVNEKLF

J: TRBJ2-1
V: TRBV5-1
CDR3: ASSPPGSYNEQF

J: TRBJ2-1
V: TRBV9
CDR3: ASSASTSGSRYNEQF

J: TRBJ2-5
V: TRBV7-9
CDR3: ASSPEGTSGRQTQY

J: TRBJ2-1
V: TRBV7-2
CDR3: ASSLWAQRRGYYNEQF

J: TRBJ2-1
V: TRBV5-4
CDR3: ASSLAGGPINEQF

J: TRBJ1-2
V: TRBV6-5
CDR3: ASSYTGYGYT

J: TRBJ2-3
V: TRBV7-9
CDR3: ASSPNRLRTGVRTDTQY

J: TRBJ1-5
V: TRBV15
CDR3: ATSRVPAAGQPQH

J: TRBJ1-1
V: TRBV27
CDR3: ASSFSIRGPEGNTEAF

J: TRBJ2-7
V: TRBV10-3
CDR3: AIKGAGETYEQY

J: TRBJ2-3
V: TRBV28
CDR3: ASTGGGIYSTDTQY

J: TRBJ1-6
V: TRBV4-1
CDR3: ASSQLDRDHNSPLH

J: TRBJ2-4
V: TRBV6-7
CDR3: ASSSPVPAENIQY

J: TRBJ2-5
V: TRBV7-9
CDR3: ASTQGRKTQY

J: TRBJ2-1
V: TRBV2
CDR3: ASAREGPHNEQF

J: TRBJ1-1
V: TRBV6-1
CDR3: ASSVSMNTEAF

J: TRBJ1-2
V: TRBV2
CDR3: ASMGLGYGYT

J: TRBJ1-4
V: TRBV6-5
CDR3: ASSYSDRRKLF

J: TRBJ2-7
V: TRBV14
CDR3: ASSLLRTSGRYEQY

J: TRBJ2-1
V: TRBV28
CDR3: ASSLISGRDEQF

J: TRBJ2-1
V: TRBV5-1
CDR3: ASSYLGLHNEQF

J: TRBJ1-5
V: TRBV6-5
CDR3: ASSPREEQPQH

J: TRBJ1-4
V: TRBV28
CDR3: ASSDRLTTGRPNEKLF

J: TRBJ2-7
V: TRBV2
CDR3: ASKWDSASSYEQY

J: TRBJ1-1
V: TRBV11-2
CDR3: ASSLPSPPMNTEAF

J: TRBJ1-5
V: TRBV6-1
CDR3: ASGMGFDQPQH

J: TRBJ2-3
V: TRBV6-1
CDR3: ASSDWRGPSTDTQY

J: TRBJ2-7
V: TRBV11-2
CDR3: ASSLAWGGYQY

J: TRBJ1-6
V: TRBV30
CDR3: AWRSSYNSPLH

J: TRBJ1-1
V: TRBV25-1
CDR3: ASSEWAGSDTEAF

J: TRBJ1-4
V: TRBV5-5
CDR3: ASSDDRSYEKLF

J: TRBJ2-5
V: TRBV25-1
CDR3: ASSVPRYEGKETQY

J: TRBJ2-7
V: TRBV30
CDR3: AWAAGVTSGRSEQY

J: TRBJ2-5
V: TRBV5-6
CDR3: ASSWGPGQETQY

J: TRBJ1-2
V: TRBV7-8
CDR3: ASSFTTGATYGYT

J: TRBJ1-2
V: TRBV2
CDR3: ASSELPDGYT

J: TRBJ1-1
V: TRBV5-1
CDR3: ASSGGRGGSSEAF

J: TRBJ1-4
V: TRBV15
CDR3: ATSRSGAGGNEKLF

J: TRBJ1-5
V: TRBV10-2
CDR3: ASSGQGNQPQH

J: TRBJ1-6
V: TRBV7-3
CDR3: ASSRDSNSPLH

J: TRBJ2-1
V: TRBV9
CDR3: ASSVAPQAEQF

J: TRBJ2-7
V: TRBV5-4
CDR3: ASSEGTARSYEQY

J: TRBJ1-2
V: TRBV11-2
CDR3: ASSYDRGPFYGYT

J: TRBJ2-7
V: TRBV30
CDR3: AWSFTGTGNSYEQY

J: TRBJ1-1
V: TRBV25-1
CDR3: ASSEYRAGKTEAF

J: TRBJ2-7
V: TRBV5-4
CDR3: ASSLAGGRGYEQY

J: TRBJ1-1
V: TRBV11-3
CDR3: ASSLDRSTEAF